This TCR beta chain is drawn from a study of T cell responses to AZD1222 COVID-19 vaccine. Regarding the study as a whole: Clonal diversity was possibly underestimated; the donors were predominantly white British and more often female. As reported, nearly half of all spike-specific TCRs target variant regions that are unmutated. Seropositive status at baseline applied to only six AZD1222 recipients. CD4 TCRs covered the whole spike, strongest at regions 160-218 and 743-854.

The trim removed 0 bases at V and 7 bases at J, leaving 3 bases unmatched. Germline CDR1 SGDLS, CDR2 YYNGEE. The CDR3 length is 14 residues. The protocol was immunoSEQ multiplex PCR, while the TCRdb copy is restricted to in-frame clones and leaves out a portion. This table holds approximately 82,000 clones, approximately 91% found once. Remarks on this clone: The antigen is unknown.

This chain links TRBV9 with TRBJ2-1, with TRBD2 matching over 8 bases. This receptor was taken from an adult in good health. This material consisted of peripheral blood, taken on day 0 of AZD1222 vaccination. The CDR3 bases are TGTGCCAGCAGCGTAGCGGGGGGGGTAAATGAGCAGTTCTTC. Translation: CASSVAGGVNEQFF.